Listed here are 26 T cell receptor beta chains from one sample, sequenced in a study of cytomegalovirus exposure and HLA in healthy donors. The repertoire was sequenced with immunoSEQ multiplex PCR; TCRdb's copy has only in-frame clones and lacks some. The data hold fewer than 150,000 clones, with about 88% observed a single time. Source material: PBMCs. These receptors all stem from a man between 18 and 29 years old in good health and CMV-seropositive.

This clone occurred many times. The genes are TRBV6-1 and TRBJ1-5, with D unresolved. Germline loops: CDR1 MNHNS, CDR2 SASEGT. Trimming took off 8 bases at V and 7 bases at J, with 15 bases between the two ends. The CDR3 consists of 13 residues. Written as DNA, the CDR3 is TGTGCCAGCTCCGACCGACACCCCCAGCCCCAGCATTTT. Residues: CASSDRHPQPQHF.

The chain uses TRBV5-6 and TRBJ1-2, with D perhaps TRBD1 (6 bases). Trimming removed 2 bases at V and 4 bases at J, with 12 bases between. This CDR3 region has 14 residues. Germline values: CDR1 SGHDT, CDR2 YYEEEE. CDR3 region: CASSLNRVPYGYTF. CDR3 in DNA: TGTGCCAGCAGCTTAAACAGGGTCCCCTATGGCTACACCTTC.

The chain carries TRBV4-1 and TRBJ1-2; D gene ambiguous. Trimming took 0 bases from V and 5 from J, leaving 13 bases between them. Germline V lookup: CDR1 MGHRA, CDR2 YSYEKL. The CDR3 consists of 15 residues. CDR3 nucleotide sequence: TGCGCCAGCAGCCAAGAGCAGGTTGCGCGATATGGCTACACCTTC. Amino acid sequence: CASSQEQVARYGYTF.

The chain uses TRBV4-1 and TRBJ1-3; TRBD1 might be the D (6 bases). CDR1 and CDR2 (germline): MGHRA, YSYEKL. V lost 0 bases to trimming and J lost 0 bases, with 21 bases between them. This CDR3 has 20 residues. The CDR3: CASSQEGVAGAGASGNTIYF. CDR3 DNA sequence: TGCGCCAGCAGCCAAGAGGGGGTCGCGGGGGCAGGGGCCTCTGGAAACACCATATATTTT.

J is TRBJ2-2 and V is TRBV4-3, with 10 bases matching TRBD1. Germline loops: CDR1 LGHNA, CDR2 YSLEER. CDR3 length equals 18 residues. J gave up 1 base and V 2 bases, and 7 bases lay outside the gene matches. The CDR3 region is CASSQRDRGRGNTGELFF. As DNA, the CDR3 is TGCGCCAGCAGCCAACGGGACAGGGGACGAGGGAACACCGGGGAGCTGTTTTTT.

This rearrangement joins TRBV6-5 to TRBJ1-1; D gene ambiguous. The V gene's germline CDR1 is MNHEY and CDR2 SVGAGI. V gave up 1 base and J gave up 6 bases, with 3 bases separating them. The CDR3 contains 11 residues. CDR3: CASSYFAEAFF. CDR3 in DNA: TGTGCCAGCAGTTACTTCGCTGAAGCTTTCTTT.

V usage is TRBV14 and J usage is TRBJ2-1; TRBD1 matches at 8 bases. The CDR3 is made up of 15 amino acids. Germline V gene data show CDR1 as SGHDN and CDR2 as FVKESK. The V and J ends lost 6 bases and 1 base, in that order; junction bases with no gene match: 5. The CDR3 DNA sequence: TGTGCCAGCAGTCCGCGGACAGGGTCCTACAATGAGCAGTTCTTC. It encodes CASSPRTGSYNEQFF.

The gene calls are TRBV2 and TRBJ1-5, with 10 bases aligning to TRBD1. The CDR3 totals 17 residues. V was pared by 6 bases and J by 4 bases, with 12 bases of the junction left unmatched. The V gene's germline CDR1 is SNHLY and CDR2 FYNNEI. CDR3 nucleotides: TGTGCCAGCAGCGCCGGGACAGGGGTTTTGGAAAATCAGCCCCAGCATTTT. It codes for CASSAGTGVLENQPQHF.

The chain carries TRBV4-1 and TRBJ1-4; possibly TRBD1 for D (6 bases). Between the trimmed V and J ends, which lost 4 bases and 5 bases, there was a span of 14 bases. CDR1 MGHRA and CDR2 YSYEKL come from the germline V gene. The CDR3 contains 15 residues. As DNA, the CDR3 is TGCGCCAGCAGCCTCGCACCAGGGGAGAATGAAAAACTGTTTTTT. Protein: CASSLAPGENEKLFF.

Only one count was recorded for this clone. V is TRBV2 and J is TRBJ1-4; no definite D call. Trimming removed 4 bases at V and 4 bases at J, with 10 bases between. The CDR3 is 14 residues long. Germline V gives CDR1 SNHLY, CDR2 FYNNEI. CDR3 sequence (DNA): TGTGCCAGCAGTGCGGGAGCGGGTAATGAAAAACTGTTTTTT. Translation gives CASSAGAGNEKLFF.

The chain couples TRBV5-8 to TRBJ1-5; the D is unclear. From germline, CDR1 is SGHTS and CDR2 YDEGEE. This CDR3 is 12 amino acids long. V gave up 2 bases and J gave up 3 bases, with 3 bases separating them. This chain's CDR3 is CASSFFNQPQHF. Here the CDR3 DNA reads TGTGCCAGCAGCTTCTTCAATCAGCCCCAGCATTTT.

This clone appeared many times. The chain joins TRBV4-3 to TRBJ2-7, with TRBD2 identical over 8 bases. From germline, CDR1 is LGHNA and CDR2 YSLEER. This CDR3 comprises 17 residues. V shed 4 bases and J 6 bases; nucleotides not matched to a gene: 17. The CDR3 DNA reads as TGCGCCAGCAGCCCTACTCCCTTGGGACTAGAGGGTACCGAGCAGTACTTC. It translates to CASSPTPLGLEGTEQYF.

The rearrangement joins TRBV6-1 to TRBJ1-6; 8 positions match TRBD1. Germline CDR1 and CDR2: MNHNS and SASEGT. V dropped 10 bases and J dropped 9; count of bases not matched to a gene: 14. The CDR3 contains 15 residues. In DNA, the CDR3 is TGTGCCATTGGGGGCGCAGGACAGGGATCTTCACCCCTCCACTTT. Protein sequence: CAIGGAGQGSSPLHF.

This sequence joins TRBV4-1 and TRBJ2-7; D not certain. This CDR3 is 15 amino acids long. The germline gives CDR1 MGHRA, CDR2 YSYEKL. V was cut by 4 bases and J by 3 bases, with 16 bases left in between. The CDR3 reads CASSPNPNSDYEQYF. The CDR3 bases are TGCGCCAGCAGCCCTAACCCCAATAGTGACTACGAGCAGTACTTC.

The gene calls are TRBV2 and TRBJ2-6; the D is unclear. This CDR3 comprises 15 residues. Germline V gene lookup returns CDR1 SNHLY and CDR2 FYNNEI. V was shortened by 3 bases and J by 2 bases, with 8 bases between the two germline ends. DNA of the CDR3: TGTGCCAGCAGTGATAAGCTGCCTGGGGCCAACGTCCTGACTTTC. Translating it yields CASSDKLPGANVLTF.

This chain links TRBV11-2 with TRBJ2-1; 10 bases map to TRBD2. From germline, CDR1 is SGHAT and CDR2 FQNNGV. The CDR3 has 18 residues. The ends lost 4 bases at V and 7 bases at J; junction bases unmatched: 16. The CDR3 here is CASSSGRTAGGVWNEQFF. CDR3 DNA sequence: TGTGCCAGCAGCTCCGGAAGAACAGCGGGGGGGGTCTGGAATGAGCAGTTCTTC.

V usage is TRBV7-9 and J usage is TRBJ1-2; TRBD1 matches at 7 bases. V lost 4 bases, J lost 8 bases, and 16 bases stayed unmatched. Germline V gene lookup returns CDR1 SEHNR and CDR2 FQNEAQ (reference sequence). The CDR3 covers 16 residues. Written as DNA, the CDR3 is TGTGCCAGCAGCTCGTCCAGGACAGGATCCTACTGGGGCTACACCTTC. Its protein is CASSSSRTGSYWGYTF.

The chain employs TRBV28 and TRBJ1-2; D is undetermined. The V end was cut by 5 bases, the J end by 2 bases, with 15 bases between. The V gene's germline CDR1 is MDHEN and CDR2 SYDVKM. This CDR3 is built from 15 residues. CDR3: CASSALRRGNYGYTF. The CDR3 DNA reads TGTGCCAGCAGTGCCCTTAGGCGGGGAAACTATGGCTACACCTTC.

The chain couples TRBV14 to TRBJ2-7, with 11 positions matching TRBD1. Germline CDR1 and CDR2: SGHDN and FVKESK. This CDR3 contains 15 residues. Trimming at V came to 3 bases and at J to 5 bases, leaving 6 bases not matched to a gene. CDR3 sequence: CASSHRTGGFDEQYF. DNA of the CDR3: TGTGCCAGCAGCCATCGGACAGGGGGCTTTGACGAGCAGTACTTC.

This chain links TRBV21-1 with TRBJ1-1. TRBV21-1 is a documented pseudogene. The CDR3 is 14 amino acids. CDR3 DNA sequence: TGTGCCAGCAGCAGCCAGGGGAGGGAGACTGAAGCTTTCTTT. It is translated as CASSSQGRETEAFF.

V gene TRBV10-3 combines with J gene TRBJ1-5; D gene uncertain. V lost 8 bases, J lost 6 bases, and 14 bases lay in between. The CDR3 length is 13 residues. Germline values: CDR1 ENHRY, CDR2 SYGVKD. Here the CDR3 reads CAISGVAGQPQHF. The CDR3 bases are TGTGCCATCTCCGGGGTTGCAGGTCAGCCCCAGCATTTT.

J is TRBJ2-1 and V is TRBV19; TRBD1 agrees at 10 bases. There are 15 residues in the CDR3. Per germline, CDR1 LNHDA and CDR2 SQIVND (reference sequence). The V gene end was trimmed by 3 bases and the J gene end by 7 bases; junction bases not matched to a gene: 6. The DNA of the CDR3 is TGTGCCAGTAGTATGTCGGGACAGGGGTTTAATGAGCAGTTCTTC. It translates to CASSMSGQGFNEQFF.

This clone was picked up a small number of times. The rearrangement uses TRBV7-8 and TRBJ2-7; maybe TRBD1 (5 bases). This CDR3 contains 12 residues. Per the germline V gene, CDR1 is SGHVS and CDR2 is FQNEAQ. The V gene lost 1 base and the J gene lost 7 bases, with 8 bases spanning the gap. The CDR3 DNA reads TGTGCCAGCAGCTTAGGTGGGGCTGAGCAGTACTTC. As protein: CASSLGGAEQYF.

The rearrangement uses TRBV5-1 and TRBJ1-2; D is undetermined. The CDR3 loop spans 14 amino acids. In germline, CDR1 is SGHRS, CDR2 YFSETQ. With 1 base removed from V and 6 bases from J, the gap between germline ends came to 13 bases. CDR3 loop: CASSLSWVRDGYTF. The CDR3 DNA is TGCGCCAGCAGCTTGTCTTGGGTCCGGGATGGCTACACCTTC.

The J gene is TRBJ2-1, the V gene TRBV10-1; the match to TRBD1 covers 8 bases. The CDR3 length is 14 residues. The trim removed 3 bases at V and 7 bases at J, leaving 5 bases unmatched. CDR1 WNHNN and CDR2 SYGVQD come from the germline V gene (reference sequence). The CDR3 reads CASSDPGQGNEQFF. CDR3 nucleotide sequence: TGCGCCAGCAGTGACCCTGGACAGGGAAATGAGCAGTTCTTC.

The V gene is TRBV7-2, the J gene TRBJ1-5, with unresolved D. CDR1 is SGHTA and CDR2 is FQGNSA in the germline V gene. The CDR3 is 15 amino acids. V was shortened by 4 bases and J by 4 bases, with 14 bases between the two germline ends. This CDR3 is CASSSWASLNQPQHF. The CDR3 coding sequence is TGTGCCAGCAGCTCATGGGCTTCGTTGAATCAGCCCCAGCATTTT.